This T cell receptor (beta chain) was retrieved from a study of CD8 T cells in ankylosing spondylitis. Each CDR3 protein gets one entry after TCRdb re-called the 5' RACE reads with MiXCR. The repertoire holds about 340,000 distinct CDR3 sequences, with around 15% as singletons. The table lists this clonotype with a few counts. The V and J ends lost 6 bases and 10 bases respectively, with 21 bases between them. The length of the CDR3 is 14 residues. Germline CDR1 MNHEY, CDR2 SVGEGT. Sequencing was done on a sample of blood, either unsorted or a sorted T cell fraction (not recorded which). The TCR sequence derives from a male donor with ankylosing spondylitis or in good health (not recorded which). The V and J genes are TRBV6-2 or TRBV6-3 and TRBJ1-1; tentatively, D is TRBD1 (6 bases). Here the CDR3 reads CASRLLLTGSGAFF. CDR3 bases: TGTGCCAGCAGACTGCTTTTAACAGGGAGTGGAGCTTTCTTT.